Detailed here is one T cell receptor (beta chain). Trimming removed 1 base at V and 2 bases at J, with 15 bases between. The CDR3 length is 16 residues. Per germline, CDR1 MNHEY and CDR2 SMNVEV (reference sequence). This sample is part of a study of shared clonotypes between healthy human individuals. TCRdb's copy holds only in-frame clones and misses some; the assay was immunoSEQ multiplex PCR. The table lists 2 million to 2.5 million clones, 80% to 95% of them singletons. The gene calls are TRBV27 and TRBJ2-7; D is perhaps TRBD1 or TRBD2 (5 bases each). Sequenced sample: naive CD4+ T cells from PBMCs. Subset defined: CD45RA+ positively selected. This TCR came from a man aged 18 to 30 in good health. Some clones in this sample may be carry-over from other donors' samples. CDR3 nucleotide sequence: TGTGCCAGCAGTTTATACCGGGCAGGGCGGGCCTACGAGCAGTACTTC. Translation: CASSLYRAGRAYEQYF.